This T cell receptor (beta chain) originates from a study of blood T cell repertoires in COVID-19 (dated by TCRdb to 2018 to 2021). General notes on the study: Samples covering the acute and convalescent phases of COVID-19 were provided by collaborators in the United States, Italy and Spain. The material from the prospective study consisted of cDNA or gDNA derived from T cells, B-cell-depleted T cells, or PBMCs. Subjects who had been exposed to COVID-19, were actively infected with it, or had recovered from it provided the deeply sampled blood TCRbeta repertoires that made up the dataset. The repertoires were released in a freely available public database meant as a resource for research on the immune response to SARS-CoV-2. Samples were obtained from the ongoing ImmuneRACE study (first 160 participants) and from 1,200 or so subjects provided by 6 global collaborators. A de-identified subject ID, COVID-19 status, age in years and sex were almost always included in the sample metadata. Where available, HLA class I and class II types were taken from metadata supplied by the sample provider and were not determined by assay-based typing.

TCRbeta CDR3 regions were amplified from genomic DNA by means of the immunoSEQ Assay, a bias-controlled multiplex PCR. Per the original workflow: Nucleated cell counts per sample were estimated from amplification of reference gene primers within the assay. Sequence reads were collapsed and filtered to measure the absolute abundance of every unique TCRbeta CDR3 rearrangement. Productive Simpson clonality was computed per sample as the square root of Simpson's diversity index over productive rearrangements. Entries here come from immuneACCESS through TCRdb and include only in-frame sequences with V and J called. Some clones fail to appear in such tables; in the studies checked, an unresolved V gene covers under half of the shortfall, and the cause of the remainder is unknown. That table is the source of V, J and clone size, and D and trimming were worked out from the DNA. This sample has some 70,000 clones in its table, and around four fifths of those were observed once. The ten top clones hold approximately 9.3% of the sample.

Study-level results and caveats: The quantity of clinical and demographic metadata differed by source and by participant and was supplied without curation.

This clone was seen once. This receptor's antigen is unknown. One base away there is no much larger clone; base qualities are not given. Each collaborating institution followed its own protocols to collect whole blood in K2EDTA tubes. For TCRbeta analysis, collaborators shipped samples as frozen whole blood, isolated PBMCs, or DNA extracted from either of those sample types. From the germline V gene, CDR1 is SNHLY and CDR2 is FYNNEI. V has 6 bases trimmed and J has 8 bases trimmed; junction bases matching no gene number 7. Including cysteine and phenylalanine, the CDR3 has 13 amino acids. The read is trimmed to its CDR3 DNA, 39 bases read in frame from base 1.

The clonotype comes from a woman aged 45 to 65 with acute or convalescent COVID-19. The chain uses TRBV2 and TRBJ1-1; 9 central nucleotides agree with TRBD1. Sequencing was carried out using peripheral blood. The CDR3 protein: CASSRDRVPEAFF. The DNA sequence is as follows: TGTGCCAGCAGCAGGGACAGGGTCCCGGAAGCTTTCTTT.